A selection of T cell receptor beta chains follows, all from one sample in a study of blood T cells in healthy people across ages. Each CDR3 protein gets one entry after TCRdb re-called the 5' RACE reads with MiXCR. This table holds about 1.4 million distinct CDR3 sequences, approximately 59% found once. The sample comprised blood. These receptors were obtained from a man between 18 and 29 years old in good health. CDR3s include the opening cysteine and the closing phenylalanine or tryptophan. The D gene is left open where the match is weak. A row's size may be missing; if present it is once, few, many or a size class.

CDR3aa: CATNLGHTEAFF; CDR3nt: TGTGCCACTAACCTCGGACACACTGAAGCTTTCTTT; len: 12; v_gene: TRBV2; abundance: -; j_gene: TRBJ1-1; d_gene: -
CDR3aa: CASSGDRAFRQPQHF; CDR3nt: TGTGCCAGCAGTGGGGACAGGGCTTTTCGGCAGCCCCAGCATTTT; len: 15; v_gene: TRBV2; abundance: -; j_gene: TRBJ1-5; d_gene: TRBD1
CDR3aa: CASSRGSRGTTQYF; CDR3nt: TGTGCCAGCAGTCGGGGCTCGCGGGGCACTACGCAGTATTTT; len: 14; v_gene: TRBV12-3/TRBV12-4; abundance: -; j_gene: TRBJ2-3; d_gene: -
CDR3aa: CASSYGPWNEQFF; CDR3nt: TGTGCCAGCAGTTACGGCCCCTGGAATGAGCAGTTCTTC; len: 13; v_gene: TRBV6-6; abundance: -; j_gene: TRBJ2-1; d_gene: -
CDR3aa: CASSETGRYEKLFF; CDR3nt: TGTGCCAGCAGTGAGACAGGGCGGTATGAAAAACTGTTTTTT; len: 14; v_gene: TRBV25-1; abundance: few; j_gene: TRBJ1-4; d_gene: TRBD1
CDR3aa: CASSQGTGSNQPQHF; CDR3nt: TGCGCCAGCAGCCAAGGGACAGGCAGCAATCAGCCCCAGCATTTT; len: 15; v_gene: TRBV4-3; abundance: few; j_gene: TRBJ1-5; d_gene: TRBD1
CDR3aa: CASSLADRVSSYEQYF; CDR3nt: TGCGCCAGCAGCCTGGCAGACAGGGTCTCTAGCTACGAGCAGTACTTC; len: 16; v_gene: TRBV5-1; abundance: -; j_gene: TRBJ2-7; d_gene: TRBD1
CDR3aa: CASHSGYGANVLTF; CDR3nt: TGTGCCAGTCACTCGGGGTATGGGGCCAACGTCCTGACTTTC; len: 14; v_gene: TRBV19; abundance: -; j_gene: TRBJ2-6; d_gene: -
CDR3aa: CASSYEGPNEQFF; CDR3nt: TGTGCCAGCAGTTACGAGGGTCCCAATGAGCAGTTCTTC; len: 13; v_gene: TRBV6-5; abundance: -; j_gene: TRBJ2-1; d_gene: -
CDR3aa: CASSQRRDGYNEQFF; CDR3nt: TGTGCCAGCAGCCAAAGACGGGACGGCTACAATGAGCAGTTCTTC; len: 15; v_gene: TRBV3-1; abundance: few; j_gene: TRBJ2-1; d_gene: -
CDR3aa: CSVNGNDQETQYF; CDR3nt: TGCAGCGTTAATGGGAACGACCAAGAGACCCAGTACTTC; len: 13; v_gene: TRBV29-1; abundance: -; j_gene: TRBJ2-5; d_gene: -
CDR3aa: CASSSIGQIDEQYF; CDR3nt: TGTGCCAGCAGCTCCATAGGTCAGATCGACGAGCAGTACTTC; len: 14; v_gene: TRBV7-9; abundance: -; j_gene: TRBJ2-7; d_gene: -
CDR3aa: CASSFMGGRDEQYF; CDR3nt: TGTGCCAGCAGTTTTATGGGCGGACGGGACGAGCAGTACTTC; len: 14; v_gene: TRBV12-3/TRBV12-4; abundance: -; j_gene: TRBJ2-7; d_gene: -
CDR3aa: CSGGTSYEQYF; CDR3nt: TGCAGCGGCGGGACTTCGTACGAGCAGTACTTC; len: 11; v_gene: TRBV29-1; abundance: few; j_gene: TRBJ2-7; d_gene: -